Presented here are 12 T cell receptor beta chains from one specimen sequenced in a study of OX40 agonist ivuxolimab in advanced cancers. TCRdb's copy holds only in-frame clones and misses some; the assay was immunoSEQ multiplex PCR. Of about 130,000 clones listed, 90% are singletons. The starting material was CD4+ or CD8+ T cells sorted from blood, obtained in a trial of the OX40 agonist ivuxolimab. These receptors were taken from an adult with an advanced solid tumor such as melanoma, head and neck, liver or kidney cancer.

The chain couples TRBV14 to TRBJ2-1, with 8 bases that match TRBD2. Germline values: CDR1 SGHDN, CDR2 FVKESK. J lost 4 bases, V lost 1 base, and 3 bases had no gene match. The CDR3 is 15 residues long. The CDR3 region is CASSQGLAGYNEQFF. In nucleotides, the CDR3 is TGTGCCAGCAGCCAAGGGCTAGCGGGTTACAATGAGCAGTTCTTC.

The chain has TRBV5-1 and TRBJ2-3; TRBD1 matches 7 bases. CDR1 is SGHRS and CDR2 is YFSETQ in the germline V gene. The CDR3 covers 17 residues. The V and J ends lost 4 bases and 2 bases, in that order; junction bases with no gene match: 13. DNA for the CDR3: TGCGCCAGCAGCCACCAGGAACGGACAGGACCCACAGATACGCAGTATTTT. It specifies CASSHQERTGPTDTQYF.

The chain recombines TRBV25-1 with TRBJ2-5; D is possibly TRBD1 or TRBD2 (5 bases each). The end of the DNA is better explained by TRBJ2-7, so the J call may be wrong. CDR1 is MGHDK, CDR2 SYGVNS, per germline. The CDR3 covers 13 residues. The CDR3 nucleotides are TGTGCCAGCAGTGAGCCGGGGCGGTACGAGCAGTACTTC. It translates to CASSEPGRYEQYF.

The V call is TRBV27, the J call TRBJ1-1; D possibly corresponds to TRBD1 (5 bases). The CDR3 is made up of 14 amino acids. Germline assignment: CDR1 MNHEY and CDR2 SMNVEV (reference sequence). Trimming removed 7 bases from V and 1 base from J, with 13 bases in between. DNA for the CDR3: TGTGCCAGCAAATTCTTGACAGAGAACACTGAAGCTTTCTTT. Translation: CASKFLTENTEAFF.

V gene TRBV9 combines with J gene TRBJ2-1; TRBD2 is a possible D gene (5 bases). The V end was cut by 4 bases, the J end by 4 bases, with 15 bases between. The CDR3 consists of 15 residues. Germline V gene lookup returns CDR1 SGDLS and CDR2 YYNGEE. This chain's CDR3 is CASSPRGSAYNEQFF. For the CDR3, the DNA is TGTGCCAGCAGCCCCCGGGGTAGCGCATACAATGAGCAGTTCTTC.

The genes are TRBV9 and TRBJ1-1, with 7 positions matching TRBD1. CDR3 length equals 15 residues. The junction had 7 bases not matched to a gene; V was cut back by 3 bases and J by 2 bases. Looked up from germline, CDR1 is SGDLS and CDR2 is YYNGEE. The CDR3 loop is CASSAPTGLNTEAFF. CDR3 nucleotide sequence: TGTGCCAGCAGCGCCCCGACAGGGCTCAACACTGAAGCTTTCTTT.

The chain joins TRBV19 to TRBJ2-7; the D is unclear. The CDR3 length is 14 residues. V was shortened by 2 bases and J by 3 bases, with 11 bases between the two germline ends. CDR1 is LNHDA, CDR2 SQIVND, per germline (reference sequence). The CDR3 DNA follows: TGTGCCAGTAGTATACGCCCAGGCGACTACGAGCAGTACTTC. It encodes CASSIRPGDYEQYF.

The chain is built from TRBV5-1 and TRBJ1-2; perhaps TRBD1 as D (6 bases). V gave up 5 bases and J gave up 2 bases, with 16 bases separating them. The CDR3 spans 15 residues. Germline values: CDR1 SGHRS, CDR2 YFSETQ. The CDR3 nucleotides read TGCGCCAGCAGTCCGATAAGAGGACAGAACTATGGCTACACCTTC. This translates into CASSPIRGQNYGYTF.

The rearrangement uses TRBV19 and TRBJ2-1; 11 nucleotides align to TRBD2. V was clipped by 7 bases and J by 1 base; unmatched bases: 6. The CDR3 totals 16 residues. Germline values: CDR1 LNHDA, CDR2 SQIVND (reference sequence). The CDR3 sequence: CASTPVAGGSYNEQFF. CDR3 sequence (DNA): TGTGCCAGTACCCCAGTAGCGGGAGGGTCCTACAATGAGCAGTTCTTC.

This chain connects TRBV7-3 to TRBJ2-5; D possibly corresponds to TRBD1 (6 bases). Per germline, CDR1 SGHTA and CDR2 FQGTGA. Trimming pared 5 bases from V and 1 base from J, leaving 11 bases between. CDR3 length: 14 amino acids. The DNA of the CDR3 is TGTGCCAGCAGCGCTCAGGGGTCCCAAGAGACCCAGTACTTC. It codes for CASSAQGSQETQYF.

The rearrangement joins TRBV7-2 to TRBJ1-3, with TRBD1 identical over 7 bases. The length of the CDR3 is 17 residues. CDR1 is SGHTA, CDR2 FQGNSA, per germline. The V segment lost 2 bases and the J segment 5 bases; nucleotides outside the gene matches: 12. CDR3 protein: CASSLLQQGPRRNTIYF. The DNA of the CDR3 is TGTGCCAGCAGCTTACTTCAACAGGGGCCGAGAAGAAACACCATATATTTT.

This chain joins TRBV27 and TRBJ1-1; maybe TRBD1 (6 bases). Germline-derived CDR1 and CDR2 are MNHEY and SMNVEV (reference sequence). The CDR3 has 14 residues. Trimming stripped 5 bases from V and 0 bases from J, with 10 bases between. CDR3 region: CASSPTGMNTEAFF. CDR3 sequence (DNA): TGTGCCAGCAGTCCGACAGGAATGAACACTGAAGCTTTCTTT.